The 7 T cell receptor beta chains reported below all come from one sample, sequenced in a study of shared clonotypes between healthy human individuals. The method was immunoSEQ multiplex PCR; TCRdb's version includes in-frame clones alone and lacks a portion of them. Of around 2,000,000 clones listed, 85% to 95% are singletons. Sequences were obtained from naive CD4+ T cells sorted from blood. Subset denoted: CD45RA+ positively selected. The receptors originated from a man aged 18 to 30 in good health.

Notes on this clone: Distinct nucleotide sequences in the sample also encode this CDR3. This rearrangement joins TRBV5-1 to TRBJ2-7; D possibly corresponds to TRBD2 (5 bases). The CDR3 has 13 amino acids. Looked up from germline, CDR1 is SGHRS and CDR2 is YFSETQ. Trimming took 4 bases from V and 3 from J, leaving 11 bases between them. CDR3 nucleotide sequence: TGCGCCAGCAGCCCGGGAACAGTCTACGAGCAGTACTTC. Translation gives CASSPGTVYEQYF.

The gene calls are TRBV18 and TRBJ2-5; the D gene is possibly TRBD1 (6 bases). The V gene lost 3 bases and the J gene lost 0 bases, with 8 bases spanning the gap. Germline CDR1 is KGHSH and CDR2 is LQKENI. The CDR3 runs 14 residues. The CDR3 sequence: CASSPQGNQETQYF. Written as DNA, the CDR3 is TGTGCCAGCTCACCCCAGGGGAACCAAGAGACCCAGTACTTC.

In its sample, this clone was seen once. This rearrangement joins TRBV12-2 to TRBJ1-2; the table's TRBD1 call for D was not verified on the DNA. TRBV12-2 is shown as a pseudogene. The CDR3 spans 11 residues. DNA of the CDR3: TGCATCGGCAGGGGGGACTATGGCTACACCTTC. Translation: CIGRGDYGYTF.

This clone was observed once. This chain connects TRBV7-3 to TRBJ1-1; 8 bases agree with TRBD1. From germline, CDR1 is SGHTA and CDR2 FQGTGA. This CDR3 comprises 15 residues. Trimming at V came to 4 bases and at J to 1 base, leaving 5 bases not matched to a gene. The CDR3 DNA reads as TGTGCCAGCAGCTCGACAGGGGCCGGGAACACTGAAGCTTTCTTT. It specifies CASSSTGAGNTEAFF.

About this clone itself: The same CDR3 can be traced to other DNA sequences in this sample. CDR3 in amino acids: CASGINYGYTF. The DNA for the CDR3 is TGTGCCAGCGGGATTAACTATGGCTACACCTTC. This chain joins TRBV6-1 and TRBJ1-2; D is ambiguous. The CDR3 length is 11 residues. The V end lost 8 bases, the J end lost 1 base, and 5 bases lay between the germline ends. Germline CDR1 and CDR2: MNHNS and SASEGT.

Written as DNA, the CDR3 is TGTGCCAGCAGCGCTAGAGGGAACGGCGGGACAGGGGGCTCTGGGGCCAACGTCCTGACTTTC. Protein product: CASSARGNGGTGGSGANVLTF. This chain joins TRBV9 and TRBJ2-6, with 11 positions matching TRBD1. In germline, CDR1 is SGDLS, CDR2 YYNGEE. With 3 bases clipped from V and 0 bases from J, the junction kept 14 bases outside the gene matches. The CDR3 covers 21 residues.

The genes are TRBV30 and TRBJ1-5; TRBD1 agrees at 7 bases. V trimming: 2 bases; J trimming: 7 bases; junction bases outside the gene matches: 8. The CDR3 covers 14 residues. Germline CDR1 and CDR2: GTSNPN and SVGIG (reference sequence). The DNA of the CDR3 is TGTGCCTGGAGTACCCAGGGGGGCTGGCAGCCCCAGCATTTT. Residues: CAWSTQGGWQPQHF.